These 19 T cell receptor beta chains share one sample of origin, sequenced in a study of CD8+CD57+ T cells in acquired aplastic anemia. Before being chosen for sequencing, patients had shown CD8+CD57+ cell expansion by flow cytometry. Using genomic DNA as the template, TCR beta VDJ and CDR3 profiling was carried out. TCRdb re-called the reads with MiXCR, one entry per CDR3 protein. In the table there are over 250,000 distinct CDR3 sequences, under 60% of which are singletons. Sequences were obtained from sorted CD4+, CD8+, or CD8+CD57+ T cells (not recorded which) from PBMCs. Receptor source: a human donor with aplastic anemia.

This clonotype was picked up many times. The CDR3 nucleotides read TGCAGCGCCGGACAGGAACCATCTGGCTACACCTTC. Translation: CSAGQEPSGYTF. This chain links TRBV29-1 with TRBJ1-2; 7 bases line up with TRBD1. CDR3 length equals 12 residues. Trimming cost V 7 bases and J 7 bases; bases outside gene matches: 9. Germline V gives CDR1 SQVTM, CDR2 ANQGSEA.

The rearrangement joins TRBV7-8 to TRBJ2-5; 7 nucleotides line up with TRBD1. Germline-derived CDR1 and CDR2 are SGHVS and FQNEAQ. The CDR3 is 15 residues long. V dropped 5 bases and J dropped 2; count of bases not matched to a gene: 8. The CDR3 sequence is CASSAYEGQQETQYF. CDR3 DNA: TGTGCCAGCAGCGCCTACGAGGGACAGCAAGAGACCCAGTACTTC.

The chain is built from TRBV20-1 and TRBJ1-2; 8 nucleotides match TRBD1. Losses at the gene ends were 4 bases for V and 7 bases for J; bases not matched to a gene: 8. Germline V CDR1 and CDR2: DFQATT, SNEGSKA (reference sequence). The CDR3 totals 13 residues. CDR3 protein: CSATDRGPGGYTF. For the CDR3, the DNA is TGCAGTGCTACTGACAGGGGCCCGGGTGGCTACACCTTC.

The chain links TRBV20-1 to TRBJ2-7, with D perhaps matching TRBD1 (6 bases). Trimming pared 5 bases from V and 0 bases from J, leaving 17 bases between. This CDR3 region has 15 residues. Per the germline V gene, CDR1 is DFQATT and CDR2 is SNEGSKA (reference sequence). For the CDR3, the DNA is TGCAGTGCTGCCCGACAGGATCAGAGCTCCTACGAGCAGTACTTC. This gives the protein CSAARQDQSSYEQYF.

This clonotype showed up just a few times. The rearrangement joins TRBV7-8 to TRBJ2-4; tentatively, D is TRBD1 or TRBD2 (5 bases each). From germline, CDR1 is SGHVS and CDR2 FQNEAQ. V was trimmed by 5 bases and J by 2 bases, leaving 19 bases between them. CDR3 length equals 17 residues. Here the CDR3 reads CASSPLFGQGPKNIQYF. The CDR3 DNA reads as TGTGCCAGCAGCCCCCTTTTCGGCCAGGGACCCAAAAACATTCAGTACTTC.

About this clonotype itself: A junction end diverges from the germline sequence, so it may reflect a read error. CDR3: CASRPLAGDYEQHF. DNA for the CDR3: TGTGCCAGTAGACCCCTAGCGGGAGACTACGAGCAGCACTTC. J is TRBJ2-7 and V is TRBV19, with 10 positions matching TRBD2. The CDR3 extends over 14 amino acids. Germline CDR1 is LNHDA and CDR2 is SQIVND (reference sequence). Combining the CDR3 with reference TRBV19 and TRBJ2-7 gives the whole variable domain DGGITQSPKYLFRKEGQNVTLSCEQNLNHDAMYWYRQDPGQGLRLIYYSQIVNDFQKGDIAEGYSVSREKKESFPLTVTSAQKNPTAFYLCASRPLAGDYEQHFGPGTRLTVT.

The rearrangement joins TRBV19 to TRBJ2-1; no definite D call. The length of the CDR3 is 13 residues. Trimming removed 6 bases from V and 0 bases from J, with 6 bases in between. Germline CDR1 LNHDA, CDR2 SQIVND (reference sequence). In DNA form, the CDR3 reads TGTGCCAGTAGCCATAGCTCCTACAATGAGCAGTTCTTC. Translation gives CASSHSSYNEQFF.

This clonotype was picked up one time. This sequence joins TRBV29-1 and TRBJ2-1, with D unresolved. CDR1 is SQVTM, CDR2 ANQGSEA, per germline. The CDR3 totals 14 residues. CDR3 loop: CSYSIGFSYNEQFF. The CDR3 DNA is TGCAGTTACTCGATTGGGTTCTCCTACAATGAGCAGTTCTTC.

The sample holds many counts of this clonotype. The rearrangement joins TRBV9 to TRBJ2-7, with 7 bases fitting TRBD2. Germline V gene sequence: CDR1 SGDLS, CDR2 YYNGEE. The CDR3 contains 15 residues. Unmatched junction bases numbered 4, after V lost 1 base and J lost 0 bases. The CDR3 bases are TGTGCCAGCAGCGTACGGGGGGAGAGCTCCTACGAGCAGTACTTC. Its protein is CASSVRGESSYEQYF.

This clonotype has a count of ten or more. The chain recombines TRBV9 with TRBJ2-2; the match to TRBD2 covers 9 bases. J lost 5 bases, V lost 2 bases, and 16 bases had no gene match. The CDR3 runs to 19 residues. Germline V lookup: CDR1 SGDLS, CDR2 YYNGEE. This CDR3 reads CASSVSGTSSLIRTGELFF. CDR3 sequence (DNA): TGTGCCAGCAGCGTTTCCGGGACTAGCAGCTTAATAAGGACCGGGGAGCTGTTTTTT.

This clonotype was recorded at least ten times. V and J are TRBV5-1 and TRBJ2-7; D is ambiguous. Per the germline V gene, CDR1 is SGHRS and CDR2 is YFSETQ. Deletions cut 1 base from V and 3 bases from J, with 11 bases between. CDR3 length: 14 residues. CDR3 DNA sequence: TGCGCCAGCAGCTTGCCCCCGTTGAGCTACGAGCAGTACTTC. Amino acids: CASSLPPLSYEQYF.

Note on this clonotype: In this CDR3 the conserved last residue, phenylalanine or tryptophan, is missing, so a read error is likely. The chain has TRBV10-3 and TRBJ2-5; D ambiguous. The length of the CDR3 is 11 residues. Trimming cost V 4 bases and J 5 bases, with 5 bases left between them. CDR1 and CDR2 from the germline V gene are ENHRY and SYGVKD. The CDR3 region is CAISGPETQYL. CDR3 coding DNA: TGTGCCATCAGTGGGCCTGAGACCCAGTACCTC.

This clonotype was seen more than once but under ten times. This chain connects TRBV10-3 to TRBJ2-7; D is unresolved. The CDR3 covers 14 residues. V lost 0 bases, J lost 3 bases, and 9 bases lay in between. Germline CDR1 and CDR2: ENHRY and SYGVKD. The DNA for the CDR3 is TGTGCCATCAGTGAGTCGATAGGAAGCTACGAGCAGTACTTC. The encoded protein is CAISESIGSYEQYF.

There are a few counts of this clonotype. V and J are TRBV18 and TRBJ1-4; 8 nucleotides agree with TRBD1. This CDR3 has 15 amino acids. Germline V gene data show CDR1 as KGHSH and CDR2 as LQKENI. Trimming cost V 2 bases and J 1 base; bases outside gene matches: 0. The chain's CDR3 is CASSPGQGTNEKLFF. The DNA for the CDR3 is TGTGCCAGCTCACCAGGACAGGGAACTAATGAAAAACTGTTTTTT.

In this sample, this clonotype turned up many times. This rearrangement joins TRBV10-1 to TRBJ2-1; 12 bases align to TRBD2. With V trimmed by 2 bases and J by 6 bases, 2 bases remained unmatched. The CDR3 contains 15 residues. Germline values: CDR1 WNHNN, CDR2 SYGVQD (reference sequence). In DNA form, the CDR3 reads TGCGCCAGCAGTGAGAGACTAGCGGGGGCCAATGAGCAGTTCTTC. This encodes CASSERLAGANEQFF.

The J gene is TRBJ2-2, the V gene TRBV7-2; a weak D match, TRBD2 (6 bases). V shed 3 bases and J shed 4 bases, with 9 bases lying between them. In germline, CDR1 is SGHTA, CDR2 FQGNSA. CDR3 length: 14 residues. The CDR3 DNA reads TGTGCCAGCAGCTTTACCGGGAGCACCGGGGAGCTGTTTTTT. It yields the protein CASSFTGSTGELFF.

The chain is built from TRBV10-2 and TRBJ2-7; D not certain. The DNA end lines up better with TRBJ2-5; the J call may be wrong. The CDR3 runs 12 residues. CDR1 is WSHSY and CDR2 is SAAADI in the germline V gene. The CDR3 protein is CASLGLRETQYF. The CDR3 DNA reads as TGCGCCAGCCTCGGGCTTCGGGAGACCCAGTACTTC.

The CDR3 nucleotides are TGTGCCAGCAGTTCCGCGTTAACAGGGTGTAACTCACCCCTCCACTTT. Protein: CASSSALTGCNSPLHF. This chain connects TRBV6-5 to TRBJ1-6; D may be TRBD1 (6 bases). This CDR3 has 16 residues. The V end was cut by 4 bases, the J end by 10 bases, with 20 bases between. CDR1 is MNHEY and CDR2 is SVGAGI in the germline V gene.

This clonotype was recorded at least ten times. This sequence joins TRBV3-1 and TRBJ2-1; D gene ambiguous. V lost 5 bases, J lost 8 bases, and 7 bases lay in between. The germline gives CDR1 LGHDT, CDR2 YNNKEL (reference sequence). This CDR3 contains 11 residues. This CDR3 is CASSYGDEQFF. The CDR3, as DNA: TGTGCCAGCAGCTATGGGGATGAGCAGTTCTTC.